The 16 T cell receptor beta chains reported below all come from one sample, sequenced in a study of blood T cells in healthy people across ages. Alongside a J-beta primer mix, a sample-barcoded 5' primer served in a second PCR lasting about 7 to 11 cycles. MiXCR was run by TCRdb on the 5' RACE reads, yielding one entry per CDR3 protein. The sample includes about 670,000 distinct CDR3 sequences, 40% to 45% of them seen just once. The sequencing input was blood. These TCRs come from an elderly man in good health.

The count of this clonotype is one. The chain is built from TRBV14 and TRBJ2-1, with 12 bases matching TRBD2. Per germline, CDR1 SGHDN and CDR2 FVKESK. The junction had 13 bases not matched to a gene; V was cut back by 4 bases and J by 9 bases. This CDR3 has 17 residues. This CDR3 is CASSPYLSSGGASEQFF. In DNA, the CDR3 is TGTGCCAGCAGCCCCTACCTCTCTAGCGGGGGGGCATCTGAGCAGTTCTTC.

The V and J genes are TRBV9 and TRBJ2-5; 10 bases match TRBD2. In germline, CDR1 is SGDLS, CDR2 YYNGEE. This CDR3 contains 18 residues. The V and J ends lost 3 bases and 4 bases, in that order; junction bases with no gene match: 15. The CDR3 region has the DNA TGTGCCAGCAGCGCAGGGAGGACTAGCGGTTTTACTCCAGAGACCCAGTACTTC. Translating gives CASSAGRTSGFTPETQYF.

About this clonotype itself: A read error may produce the germline difference seen at one junction end. The chain uses TRBV7-2 and TRBJ2-5, with 9 nucleotides matching TRBD2. This CDR3 is built from 15 residues. Germline V gives CDR1 SGHTA, CDR2 FQGNSA. As DNA, the CDR3 is TGTGCCAGCAGCTTGCCGACTAGCGGACAAGGGACCCAGTACTTC. This translates into CASSLPTSGQGTQYF. Looking up the rest from reference TRBV7-2 and TRBJ2-5 gives the full variable domain: GAGVSQSPSNKVTEKGKDVELRCDPISGHTALYWYRQSLGQGLEFLIYFQGNSAPDKSGLPSDRFSAERTGGSVSTLTIQRTQQEDSAVYLCASSLPTSGQGTQYFGPGTRLLVL.

Note on this clonotype: A single base separates this from a much larger clone, so it may be a read error. The rearrangement links TRBV4-3 to TRBJ1-2, with a possible D match to TRBD1 (5 bases). Trimming stripped 0 bases from V and 4 bases from J, with 15 bases between. The V gene's germline CDR1 is LGHNA and CDR2 YSLEER. This CDR3 has 16 amino acids. CDR3 loop: CASSQDVTALVYGYTF. The CDR3 bases are TGCGCCAGCAGCCAAGATGTGACAGCCCTCGTCTATGGCTACACCTTC.

The CDR3 spells CASSAGTGAFYEQYF. The CDR3 DNA reads as TGCGCCAGCAGCGCGGGGACAGGGGCATTCTACGAGCAGTACTTC. The chain combines TRBV5-1 with TRBJ2-7; 10 nucleotides align to TRBD1. Losses at the gene ends were 4 bases for V and 3 bases for J; bases not matched to a gene: 7. Germline assignment: CDR1 SGHRS and CDR2 YFSETQ. This CDR3 has 15 residues. The whole variable domain, remainder taken from reference TRBV5-1 and TRBJ2-7, is KAGVTQTPRYLIKTRGQQVTLSCSPISGHRSVSWYQQTPGQGLQFLFEYFSETQRNKGNFPGRFSGRQFSNSRSEMNVSTLELGDSALYLCASSAGTGAFYEQYFGPGTRLTVT.

The chain joins TRBV20-1 to TRBJ2-7; D gene ambiguous. Germline V gives CDR1 DFQATT, CDR2 SNEGSKA (reference sequence). The CDR3 loop spans 13 amino acids. Trimming cost V 7 bases and J 2 bases, with 15 bases left between them. CDR3 protein: CSGARGGPYEQYF. CDR3 in DNA: TGCAGTGGGGCTCGCGGCGGCCCCTACGAGCAGTACTTC.

CDR3 in DNA: TGTGCCAGCAGCCCTGTTCGTCCCAGAAGCACAAACGCCGGGGAGCTGTTTTTT. Amino acids: CASSPVRPRSTNAGELFF. The chain couples TRBV7-9 to TRBJ2-2, with unresolved D. The CDR3 loop spans 18 amino acids. The ends were cut back, 5 bases at V and 6 bases at J, with 25 bases in the middle. Germline loops: CDR1 SEHNR, CDR2 FQNEAQ (reference sequence).

This clonotype was detected once. The chain is built from TRBV12-3 or TRBV12-4 and TRBJ2-5, with D unclear. V lost 5 bases and J lost 11, with 12 bases in between. This CDR3 is built from 11 residues. The DNA for the CDR3 is TGTGCCAGCAGTGTAGTCAATGAGCAGTACTTC. This codes for CASSVVNEQYF.

In its sample, this clonotype was seen a few times. The rearrangement links TRBV3-1 to TRBJ2-7; TRBD2 aligns across 12 bases. J gave up 6 bases and V 1 base, and 10 bases lay outside the gene matches. Germline-derived CDR1 and CDR2 are LGHDT and YNNKEL (reference sequence). The CDR3 spans 17 residues. The CDR3 DNA is TGTGCCAGCAGCCAAGTCCCGCAACTAGCGGGAGGCAGCGAGCAGTACTTC. It is translated as CASSQVPQLAGGSEQYF.

The chain joins TRBV24-1 to TRBJ2-1; D gene ambiguous. TRBJ2-7 matches the DNA end more closely, so the J call is doubtful. Germline loops: CDR1 KGHDR, CDR2 SFDVKD. CDR3 length: 13 amino acids. CDR3 in amino acids: CATMHGSYNEQYF. The CDR3 DNA follows: TGTGCCACCATGCACGGCTCCTACAATGAGCAGTACTTC.

A few counts support this clonotype. The V call is TRBV7-3, the J call TRBJ2-1; possible D gene TRBD2, 5 bases. V shed 1 base and J shed 4 bases, with 11 bases lying between them. CDR3 length: 15 residues. Per the germline V gene, CDR1 is SGHTA and CDR2 is FQGTGA. For the CDR3, the DNA is TGTGCCAGCAGCTTAAGTCTAGCTGGATACAATGAGCAGTTCTTC. The encoded protein is CASSLSLAGYNEQFF.

A few counts support this clonotype. CDR3 amino acids: CSARGFRGGAYEQYF. The DNA of the CDR3 is TGCAGTGCTAGAGGTTTCCGGGGGGGGGCCTACGAGCAGTACTTC. V is TRBV20-1 and J is TRBJ2-7; 8 bases align to TRBD2. The CDR3 is 15 amino acids. Germline V gene data show CDR1 as DFQATT and CDR2 as SNEGSKA (reference sequence). With V trimmed by 1 base and J by 2 bases, 7 bases remained unmatched.

The sample holds a few counts of this clonotype. This chain links TRBV7-6 with TRBJ2-3; no firm D call. The CDR3 length is 14 residues. CDR1 and CDR2 from the germline V gene are SGHVS and FNYEAQ. Trimming cost V 4 bases and J 3 bases, with 11 bases left between them. CDR3 region: CASSSSTGTDTQYF. CDR3 nucleotide sequence: TGTGCCAGCAGCTCTTCAACCGGGACAGATACGCAGTATTTT.

The CDR3 sequence: CASTSGGSNTEAFF. CDR3 sequence (DNA): TGTGCCAGCACCTCAGGGGGCTCGAACACTGAAGCTTTCTTT. The V and J genes are TRBV6-1 and TRBJ1-1; 8 bases are shared with TRBD1. This CDR3 region has 14 residues. With V trimmed by 7 bases and J by 1 base, 5 bases remained unmatched. Per the germline V gene, CDR1 is MNHNS and CDR2 is SASEGT.

V and J are TRBV6-5 and TRBJ2-7; D ambiguous. The CDR3 runs 14 residues. Germline V gene sequence: CDR1 MNHEY, CDR2 SVGAGI. The ends were cut back, 6 bases at V and 2 bases at J, with 14 bases in the middle. The CDR3 DNA reads TGTGCCAGCAGGGATCGGATAGCCACCTACGAGCAGTACTTC. It translates to CASRDRIATYEQYF.

J is TRBJ2-1 and V is TRBV9; TRBD2 matches at 11 bases. V shed 3 bases and J 8 bases; nucleotides not matched to a gene: 10. The length of the CDR3 is 16 residues. From germline, CDR1 is SGDLS and CDR2 YYNGEE. The CDR3 coding sequence is TGTGCCAGCAGCGCCGGGCGGGCTAGCGGGAGGTATGAGCAGTTCTTC. This translates into CASSAGRASGRYEQFF.